This passage covers 22 T cell receptor beta chains from one sample sequenced in a study of T cell changes during pregnancy in multiple sclerosis. TCRdb's table, derived via immunoSEQ multiplex PCR, lists solely in-frame clones and lacks some. The table shows tens of thousands of clones, with approximately 90% occurring only once. The source material was CD4+ T cells from peripheral blood mononuclear cells, sampled in the second trimester of pregnancy. These receptors all stem from a female donor with multiple sclerosis, enrolled in a pregnancy study.

This clone was seen a single time. The chain has TRBV7-3 and TRBJ1-4; perhaps TRBD1 as D (6 bases). The CDR3 length is 16 residues. V was trimmed by 5 bases and J by 8 bases, leaving 21 bases between them. Germline V gene data show CDR1 as SGHTA and CDR2 as FQGTGA. CDR3 sequence: CASSIARTVNKEKLFF. Here the CDR3 DNA reads TGTGCCAGCAGCATAGCACGGACAGTTAATAAGGAAAAACTGTTTTTT.

The chain carries TRBV2 and TRBJ2-3; TRBD2 matches 7 bases. The CDR3 is 16 residues long. Trimming removed 5 bases from V and 1 base from J; junction bases left unmatched: 9. Per germline, CDR1 SNHLY and CDR2 FYNNEI. The CDR3 coding sequence is TGTGCCAGCAGTCTCGGACTAGTTTCCGGCACAGATACGCAGTATTTT. Translation gives CASSLGLVSGTDTQYF. The whole variable domain, filled in from reference TRBV2 and TRBJ2-3, reads EPEVTQTPSHQVTQMGQEVILRCVPISNHLYFYWYRQILGQKVEFLVSFYNNEISEKSEIFDDQFSVERPDGSNFTLKIRSTKLEDSAMYFCASSLGLVSGTDTQYFGPGTRLTVL.

V and J are TRBV6-1 and TRBJ1-1; 9 bases match TRBD1. Germline V gene data show CDR1 as MNHNS and CDR2 as SASEGT. The junction had 4 bases not matched to a gene; V was cut back by 4 bases and J by 4 bases. The CDR3 runs to 14 residues. CDR3: CASSGQTGGTEAFF. DNA of the CDR3: TGTGCCAGCAGTGGCCAGACAGGGGGCACTGAAGCTTTCTTT.

In its sample, this clone was seen once. The V gene is TRBV30, the J gene TRBJ1-5, with TRBD1 as a possible D gene (6 bases). V dropped 0 bases and J dropped 4 bases, with 19 bases sitting between them. Germline CDR1 GTSNPN, CDR2 SVGIG (reference sequence). The CDR3 length is 17 residues. CDR3 region: CAWSVPFPGTPNQPQHF. CDR3 DNA sequence: TGTGCCTGGAGTGTACCGTTTCCCGGGACACCTAATCAGCCCCAGCATTTT.

This rearrangement joins TRBV5-1 to TRBJ1-3, with 8 bases identical to TRBD1. The CDR3 spans 17 residues. Germline CDR1 and CDR2: SGHRS and YFSETQ. Trimming cost V 4 bases and J 3 bases; bases outside gene matches: 12. The CDR3 loop reads CASSKTGANSFGNTIYF. DNA of the CDR3: TGCGCCAGCAGCAAGACAGGGGCTAACTCCTTTGGAAACACCATATATTTT. Complete variable domain (other parts from reference TRBV5-1 and TRBJ1-3): KAGVTQTPRYLIKTRGQQVTLSCSPISGHRSVSWYQQTPGQGLQFLFEYFSETQRNKGNFPGRFSGRQFSNSRSEMNVSTLELGDSALYLCASSKTGANSFGNTIYFGEGSWLTVV.

This chain connects TRBV14 to TRBJ1-1; D is unclear. The CDR3 totals 17 residues. Germline CDR1 and CDR2: SGHDN and FVKESK. The V end lost 1 base, the J end lost 1 base, and 16 bases lay between the germline ends. The CDR3 DNA is TGTGCCAGCAGCCAAGTTTCGGGTTGGCGGAGGAACACTGAAGCTTTCTTT. Translation gives CASSQVSGWRRNTEAFF.

The chain combines TRBV6-1 with TRBJ1-3; a weak D match, TRBD1 (6 bases). The V end lost 3 bases, the J end lost 4 bases, and 13 bases lay between the germline ends. The CDR3 spans 15 residues. Germline-derived CDR1 and CDR2 are MNHNS and SASEGT. CDR3 coding DNA: TGTGCCAGCAGTGATGGGGGGGCGCAGGGAAACACCATATATTTT. Its translation: CASSDGGAQGNTIYF.

V usage is TRBV5-1 and J usage is TRBJ2-3; 9 positions agree with TRBD1. The CDR3 sequence is 15 residues long. After removal of 3 bases from V and 4 bases from J, the junction contained 6 bases not matched to a gene. The germline V gene has CDR1 SGHRS and CDR2 YFSETQ. The CDR3 DNA reads TGCGCCAGCAGCTCCGGGACAGGGAATTCAGATACGCAGTATTTT. Its translation: CASSSGTGNSDTQYF.

This chain links TRBV28 with TRBJ1-1, with 7 bases aligning to TRBD1. CDR1 is MDHEN, CDR2 SYDVKM, per germline. The CDR3 spans 15 residues. After removal of 6 bases from V and 5 bases from J, the junction contained 12 bases not matched to a gene. As DNA, the CDR3 is TGTGCCAGCAGCTTTCGACAGGGACCATTGACTGAAGCTTTCTTT. As protein: CASSFRQGPLTEAFF.

The V call is TRBV5-1, the J call TRBJ1-1, with a tentative D call TRBD1 (6 bases). The V end lost 4 bases, the J end lost 3 bases, and 13 bases lay between the germline ends. In germline, CDR1 is SGHRS, CDR2 YFSETQ. This CDR3 contains 14 residues. The CDR3 sequence: CASSDQGPHTEAFF. The CDR3 region has the DNA TGCGCCAGCAGCGATCAGGGGCCTCACACTGAAGCTTTCTTT. Combining the CDR3 with reference TRBV5-1 and TRBJ1-1 gives the whole variable domain KAGVTQTPRYLIKTRGQQVTLSCSPISGHRSVSWYQQTPGQGLQFLFEYFSETQRNKGNFPGRFSGRQFSNSRSEMNVSTLELGDSALYLCASSDQGPHTEAFFGQGTRLTVV.

The CDR3 nucleotides are TGCAGCGTGGGGGGACAGGGGGAAACTAACTATGGCTACACCTTC. It is translated as CSVGGQGETNYGYTF. The rearrangement links TRBV29-1 to TRBJ1-2; 11 bases align to TRBD1. In germline, CDR1 is SQVTM, CDR2 ANQGSEA. This CDR3 contains 15 residues. After removal of 6 bases from V and 0 bases from J, the junction contained 6 bases not matched to a gene.

The chain couples TRBV28 to TRBJ1-4, with 7 bases lining up with TRBD1. The CDR3 totals 14 residues. Germline assignment: CDR1 MDHEN and CDR2 SYDVKM. Trimming took 5 bases from V and 4 from J; bases not matched to a gene: 4. The CDR3, as DNA: TGTGCCAGCAGTACCGGGACAGTTAATGAAAAACTGTTTTTT. Translated: CASSTGTVNEKLFF.

As DNA, the CDR3 is TGTCCCGAAACCGGGACTAGCGGGAGAAAGGGTTGCGGGGAGCTGTTTTTT. This gives the protein CPETGTSGRKGCGELFF. The chain recombines TRBV10-3 with TRBJ2-2, with 14 bases lining up with TRBD2. The CDR3 is 17 residues long. The germline V gene has CDR1 ENHRY and CDR2 SYGVKD.

The chain couples TRBV27 to TRBJ2-3; tentative D call: TRBD2 (6 bases). Germline CDR1 reads MNHEY; CDR2 reads SMNVEV (reference sequence). The CDR3 consists of 14 residues. Trimming cost V 1 base and J 4 bases, with 9 bases left between them. The CDR3 DNA follows: TGTGCCAGCAGTTTATGGAGGGGCGCAGATACGCAGTATTTT. Its translation is CASSLWRGADTQYF.

The chain recombines TRBV6-5 with TRBJ1-2, with D perhaps TRBD1 (6 bases). The V gene's germline CDR1 is MNHEY and CDR2 SVGAGI. This CDR3 region has 13 residues. V lost 5 bases and J lost 7, with 14 bases in between. CDR3 in DNA: TGTGCCAGCAGTCAAGAGGGGGGGGGTGGCTACACCTTC. It translates to CASSQEGGGGYTF.

V is TRBV19 and J is TRBJ1-5, with D possibly matching TRBD1 (6 bases). The V gene's germline CDR1 is LNHDA and CDR2 SQIVND (reference sequence). V dropped 7 bases and J dropped 0 bases, with 10 bases sitting between them. This CDR3 has 14 amino acids. The CDR3 reads CASTRGGSNQPQHF. DNA for the CDR3: TGTGCCAGTACTCGAGGGGGTAGCAATCAGCCCCAGCATTTT.

The V call is TRBV9, the J call TRBJ2-2; a possible D gene is TRBD2 (5 bases). This CDR3 has 14 amino acids. V was clipped by 4 bases and J by 7 bases, with 14 bases between them. Germline values: CDR1 SGDLS, CDR2 YYNGEE. This CDR3 reads CASSPQAADGELFF. CDR3 bases: TGTGCCAGCAGCCCCCAAGCGGCAGACGGGGAGCTGTTTTTT. Full variable domain (outside the CDR3, taken from reference TRBV9 and TRBJ2-2): DSGVTQTPKHLITATGQRVTLRCSPRSGDLSVYWYQQSLDQGLQFLIQYYNGEERAKGNILERFSAQQFPDLHSELNLSSLELGDSALYFCASSPQAADGELFFGEGSRLTVL.

V is TRBV6-1 and J is TRBJ1-2; 9 bases are a match to TRBD1. CDR1 MNHNS and CDR2 SASEGT come from the germline V gene. CDR3 length equals 18 residues. The V segment lost 2 bases and the J segment 5 bases; nucleotides outside the gene matches: 15. CDR3 sequence reads: CASSEKDRGLRPWYGYTF. The CDR3 coding sequence is TGTGCCAGCAGTGAAAAGGACAGGGGTCTTCGTCCTTGGTATGGCTACACCTTC.

This chain uses TRBV19 with TRBJ2-6, with TRBD1 matching 7 bases. V shed 5 bases, J shed 4 bases, and the junction held 8 bases outside the gene matches. CDR1 is LNHDA and CDR2 is SQIVND in the germline V gene (reference sequence). The length of the CDR3 is 16 residues. The CDR3, as DNA: TGTGCCAGTAGTCAACCCACAGGGGCCGGGGCCAACGTCCTGACTTTC. Its protein is CASSQPTGAGANVLTF.

In its sample, this clone was seen once. J is TRBJ1-6 and V is TRBV2, with D maybe TRBD1 (5 bases). Between the trimmed V and J ends, which lost 4 bases and 7 bases, there was a span of 11 bases. This CDR3 comprises 14 residues. The germline V gene has CDR1 SNHLY and CDR2 FYNNEI. CDR3 DNA: TGTGCCAGCAGTGGGGGACGGGGGAATTCACCCCTCCACTTT. Translated: CASSGGRGNSPLHF.

The chain links TRBV5-5 to TRBJ1-5; TRBD1 is a possible D gene (6 bases). Germline V gene sequence: CDR1 SGHKS, CDR2 YYEKEE (reference sequence). CDR3 length equals 14 residues. V gave up 2 bases and J gave up 4 bases, with 10 bases separating them. The CDR3 sequence is CASSLLTGNQPQHF. The CDR3 DNA sequence: TGTGCCAGCAGCTTACTAACAGGGAATCAGCCCCAGCATTTT.

This chain uses TRBV5-6 with TRBJ2-7, with D hard to call. Trimming removed 0 bases at V and 7 bases at J, with 14 bases between. The length of the CDR3 is 14 residues. From germline, CDR1 is SGHDT and CDR2 YYEEEE. Here the CDR3 DNA reads TGTGCCAGCAGCTTGGTAGGCAGGATTAAGGAGCAGTACTTC. This translates into CASSLVGRIKEQYF.